What follows are 30 T cell receptor beta chains derived from one specimen sequenced in a study of blood T cell repertoires in COVID-19. Only in-frame clones appear in the TCRdb table, and some are missing; sequencing was by immunoSEQ multiplex PCR. The repertoire consists of approximately 330,000 clones, with around 89% occurring once and the leading ten covering approximately 4%. The source material was peripheral blood. These TCRs come from a woman in her forties or fifties with active or convalescent COVID-19.

This rearrangement joins TRBV7-8 to TRBJ1-6; D perhaps matches TRBD1 (6 bases). The germline V gene has CDR1 SGHVS and CDR2 FQNEAQ. Trimming took 3 bases from V and 10 from J, leaving 13 bases between them. The CDR3 loop spans 14 amino acids. This CDR3 reads CASSFDRMDSPLHF. Written as DNA, the CDR3 is TGTGCCAGCAGCTTCGACAGGATGGACTCACCCCTCCACTTT.

The chain has TRBV15 and TRBJ1-2; D remains ambiguous. V shed 4 bases and J shed 4 bases, with 25 bases lying between them. CDR1 and CDR2 from the germline V gene are LNHNV and YYDKDF (reference sequence). The CDR3 has 18 amino acids. CDR3 nucleotides: TGTGCCACCAGCACTGGGTCCGGAGGGCAGGCTGAGGGCTATGGCTACACCTTC. Amino acid sequence: CATSTGSGGQAEGYGYTF.

V gene TRBV4-2 combines with J gene TRBJ1-1; tentative D call: TRBD1 (5 bases). CDR3 size: 13 residues. Trimming shortened V by 4 bases and J by 10 bases, and 16 bases separated the two germline ends. Germline CDR1 is LGHNA and CDR2 is YNFKEQ. DNA for the CDR3: TGTGCCAGCAGCCCAGGGTACGTCGGTGGAGCTTTCTTT. Its protein is CASSPGYVGGAFF.

The chain couples TRBV7-2 to TRBJ1-6; D is ambiguous. The V end lost 4 bases, the J end lost 4 bases, and 11 bases lay between the germline ends. Per the germline V gene, CDR1 is SGHTA and CDR2 is FQGNSA. This CDR3 comprises 15 residues. The CDR3 loop is CASSSSREYNSPLHF. In DNA form, the CDR3 reads TGTGCCAGCAGCTCCTCGAGGGAGTATAATTCACCCCTCCACTTT.

The chain recombines TRBV18 with TRBJ1-2; TRBD1 matches 7 bases. Trimming cost V 6 bases and J 5 bases; bases outside gene matches: 6. CDR3 length: 13 amino acids. Germline V CDR1 and CDR2: KGHSH, LQKENI. CDR3 bases: TGTGCCAGCTCGCGAGGACAGGATTATGGCTACACCTTC. The encoded protein is CASSRGQDYGYTF.

CDR3 DNA: TGCAGCGTTGCAAGGGGCGTTGGAAGCACTGAAGCTTTCTTT. As protein: CSVARGVGSTEAFF. The gene calls are TRBV29-1 and TRBJ1-1, with a weak D call TRBD1 (5 bases). Trimming took off 4 bases at V and 4 bases at J, with 16 bases between the two ends. This CDR3 contains 14 residues. Germline V CDR1 and CDR2: SQVTM, ANQGSEA. Together with reference TRBV29-1 and TRBJ1-1, the CDR3 gives the full variable domain: SAVISQKPSRDICQRGTSLTIQCQVDSQVTMMFWYRQQPGQSLTLIATANQGSEATYESGFVIDKFPISRPNLTFSTLTVSNMSPEDSSIYLCSVARGVGSTEAFFGQGTRLTVV.

The rearrangement uses TRBV5-1 and TRBJ1-2; D is uncertain. The V gene's germline CDR1 is SGHRS and CDR2 YFSETQ. The CDR3 is 13 amino acids. V lost 4 bases and J lost 0, with 7 bases in between. CDR3 amino acids: CASSSGTNYGYTF. CDR3 in DNA: TGCGCCAGCAGCAGCGGGACTAACTATGGCTACACCTTC.

This chain joins TRBV5-1 and TRBJ2-2; no definite D call. V was pared by 5 bases and J by 6 bases, with 8 bases between. CDR3 length: 12 residues. The V gene's germline CDR1 is SGHRS and CDR2 YFSETQ. The CDR3 loop reads CASRTLSGELFF. CDR3 nucleotide sequence: TGCGCCAGCAGGACTCTTTCCGGGGAGCTGTTTTTT.

The chain employs TRBV5-1 and TRBJ2-7; possible D gene TRBD1, 6 bases. The CDR3 extends over 14 amino acids. The germline gives CDR1 SGHRS, CDR2 YFSETQ. Trimming removed 0 bases at V and 2 bases at J, with 9 bases between. The CDR3 DNA is TGCGCCAGCAGCTTGGCCGAGGGGGCCTACGAGCAGTACTTC. Amino acid sequence: CASSLAEGAYEQYF.

This chain connects TRBV4-3 to TRBJ1-2; the D gene is possibly TRBD1 (6 bases). Trimming stripped 3 bases from V and 4 bases from J, with 15 bases between. The CDR3 spans 15 residues. Germline lookup yields CDR1 LGHNA and CDR2 YSLEER. The CDR3 region is CASSQDTGIRYGYTF. Here the CDR3 DNA reads TGCGCCAGCAGCCAGGATACAGGGATCCGCTATGGCTACACCTTC.

This clone was counted once. V is TRBV11-2 and J is TRBJ2-1; unclear D gene. CDR3 length: 15 amino acids. Trimming took 1 base from V and 3 from J, leaving 10 bases between them. CDR1 and CDR2 (germline): SGHAT, FQNNGV. In DNA, the CDR3 is TGTGCCAGCAGCTTAGCTTCGCTAGGCTACAATGAGCAGTTCTTC. Residues: CASSLASLGYNEQFF. Variable domain in full (rest from reference TRBV11-2 and TRBJ2-1): EAGVAQSPRYKIIEKRQSVAFWCNPISGHATLYWYQQILGQGPKLLIQFQNNGVVDDSQLPKDRFSAERLKGVDSTLKIQPAKLEDSAVYLCASSLASLGYNEQFFGPGTRLTVL.

The chain joins TRBV18 to TRBJ1-6, with TRBD1 matching over 10 bases. There are 13 residues in the CDR3. The germline gives CDR1 KGHSH, CDR2 LQKENI. With 2 bases clipped from V and 16 bases from J, the junction kept 5 bases outside the gene matches. CDR3 sequence (DNA): TGTGCCAGCTCACCAACTCGGACAGGGGGGCTCCACTTT. This encodes CASSPTRTGGLHF.

V is TRBV6-6 and J is TRBJ1-5, with D tentatively TRBD1 (5 bases). Deletions cut 8 bases from V and 0 bases from J, with 17 bases between. CDR1 is MNHNY and CDR2 is SVGAGI in the germline V gene (reference sequence). The CDR3 sequence is 16 residues long. This chain's CDR3 is CASGLDRTSSNQPQHF. The CDR3 DNA follows: TGTGCCAGCGGATTAGACAGAACTTCTAGCAATCAGCCCCAGCATTTT.

The table lists this clone with a few counts. The chain uses TRBV7-2 and TRBJ1-3; D call uncertain. Germline loops: CDR1 SGHTA, CDR2 FQGNSA. The CDR3 has 16 residues. Trimming removed 1 base at V and 0 bases at J, with 10 bases between. CDR3 nucleotide sequence: TGTGCCAGCAGCTTAGTAGGCCAGGTCTCTGGAAACACCATATATTTT. Translating gives CASSLVGQVSGNTIYF.

This clone was observed a few times. The chain is built from TRBV7-2 and TRBJ1-6, with 8 bases matching TRBD1. The CDR3 spans 15 residues. Germline V lookup: CDR1 SGHTA, CDR2 FQGNSA. The V and J ends lost 5 bases and 7 bases, in that order; junction bases with no gene match: 7. CDR3 DNA: TGTGCCAGCAGCCCGACAGGGGCTTTGAATTCACCCCTCCACTTT. Protein: CASSPTGALNSPLHF.

As concerns this clone: Other DNA sequences of this sample code for an identical CDR3. The V call is TRBV7-2, the J call TRBJ1-1; TRBD1 matches at 8 bases. In germline, CDR1 is SGHTA, CDR2 FQGNSA. V trimming: 3 bases; J trimming: 5 bases; junction bases outside the gene matches: 2. This CDR3 has 13 residues. CDR3 coding DNA: TGTGCCAGCAGCTTTACAGGGGGAACTGAAGCTTTCTTT. This gives the protein CASSFTGGTEAFF. Together with reference TRBV7-2 and TRBJ1-1, the CDR3 gives the full variable domain: GAGVSQSPSNKVTEKGKDVELRCDPISGHTALYWYRQSLGQGLEFLIYFQGNSAPDKSGLPSDRFSAERTGGSVSTLTIQRTQQEDSAVYLCASSFTGGTEAFFGQGTRLTVV.

This clone came up once. J is TRBJ2-2 and V is TRBV2, with D possibly being TRBD2 (7 bases). V lost 10 bases, J lost 3 bases, and 24 bases lay in between. Germline values: CDR1 SNHLY, CDR2 FYNNEI. CDR3 length: 17 amino acids. CDR3 residues: CATRGGGGRTDTGELFF. CDR3 coding DNA: TGTGCCACCCGGGGAGGGGGGGGAAGGACAGACACCGGGGAGCTGTTTTTT.

The chain joins TRBV6-2 or TRBV6-3 to TRBJ2-3, with TRBD2 matching over 13 bases. With 0 bases clipped from V and 6 bases from J, the junction kept 9 bases outside the gene matches. The CDR3 is made up of 18 amino acids. CDR1 and CDR2 (germline): MNHEY, SVGEGT. DNA for the CDR3: TGTGCCAGCAGTTACTCGAGGAGGACTAGCGGGAGTGGGGATACGCAGTATTTT. Residues: CASSYSRRTSGSGDTQYF.

This clone was found a few times. The V and J genes are TRBV28 and TRBJ1-2, with D possibly matching TRBD1 (5 bases). This CDR3 has 14 amino acids. Germline CDR1 MDHEN, CDR2 SYDVKM. V shed 6 bases and J shed 9 bases, with 20 bases lying between them. DNA for the CDR3: TGTGCCAGCAGCCCAGACGGGACTACTATCCGCTACACCTTC. As protein: CASSPDGTTIRYTF.

V and J are TRBV10-3 and TRBJ1-2, with D unclear. The germline V gene has CDR1 ENHRY and CDR2 SYGVKD. Trimming stripped 0 bases from V and 7 bases from J, with 18 bases between. CDR3 size: 16 residues. The CDR3 DNA reads as TGTGCCATCAGTGAGTCGGCCGCAGGCCCTTACGGTGGCTACACCTTC. This translates into CAISESAAGPYGGYTF.

This clone has a single count. The CDR3 spells CASSLRGNTDTQYF. CDR3 sequence (DNA): TGTGCCAGCAGCTTGAGGGGGAACACAGATACGCAGTATTTT. J is TRBJ2-3 and V is TRBV11-3, with a weak D call TRBD1 (6 bases). The CDR3 has 14 amino acids. Germline-derived CDR1 and CDR2 are SGHNT and YENEEA. The ends were cut back, 3 bases at V and 2 bases at J, with 9 bases in the middle.

The chain employs TRBV6-5 and TRBJ2-7, with 9 bases aligning to TRBD2. The CDR3 contains 14 residues. With V trimmed by 0 bases and J by 6 bases, 3 bases remained unmatched. CDR1 MNHEY and CDR2 SVGAGI come from the germline V gene. The CDR3 DNA sequence: TGTGCCAGCAGTTACTCAGCGGGAGGCGGCGAGCAGTACTTC. This encodes CASSYSAGGGEQYF.

This chain uses TRBV27 with TRBJ1-1, with unresolved D. This CDR3 is built from 15 residues. Germline CDR1 is MNHEY and CDR2 is SMNVEV (reference sequence). The ends were cut back, 4 bases at V and 1 base at J, with 13 bases in the middle. CDR3 DNA sequence: TGTGCCAGCAGTTCTATCCCGGTCCCGAACACTGAAGCTTTCTTT. Translated, it gives CASSSIPVPNTEAFF.

The chain links TRBV5-1 to TRBJ1-4; D perhaps matches TRBD1 (6 bases). The CDR3 sequence is 13 residues long. In germline, CDR1 is SGHRS, CDR2 YFSETQ. Trimming removed 4 bases at V and 4 bases at J, with 8 bases between. Here the CDR3 DNA reads TGCGCCAGCAGCCCGGACAGTAATGAAAAACTGTTTTTT. It codes for CASSPDSNEKLFF.

The rearrangement uses TRBV19 and TRBJ2-3; 12 nucleotides agree with TRBD2. Per germline, CDR1 LNHDA and CDR2 SQIVND (reference sequence). This CDR3 spans 19 amino acids. Germline trimming cut 4 bases from V and 2 bases from J; bases unmatched to any gene: 13. This CDR3 is CASSRNSQLAGGPTDTQYF. The CDR3 DNA reads as TGTGCCAGTAGTAGAAACTCCCAACTAGCGGGGGGACCCACAGATACGCAGTATTTT. The full variable domain, its missing parts supplied by reference TRBV19 and TRBJ2-3, is DGGITQSPKYLFRKEGQNVTLSCEQNLNHDAMYWYRQDPGQGLRLIYYSQIVNDFQKGDIAEGYSVSREKKESFPLTVTSAQKNPTAFYLCASSRNSQLAGGPTDTQYFGPGTRLTVL.

This chain uses TRBV4-2 with TRBJ2-3; 15 positions match TRBD2. Germline V CDR1 and CDR2: LGHNA, YNFKEQ. After removal of 3 bases from V and 6 bases from J, the junction contained 4 bases not matched to a gene. CDR3 length: 16 residues. The CDR3 reads CASSHGLAGGLDTQYF. The CDR3 region has the DNA TGTGCCAGCAGCCACGGACTAGCGGGGGGGCTGGATACGCAGTATTTT.

The gene calls are TRBV6-5 and TRBJ2-3; weak D call: TRBD2 (5 bases). V was cut by 8 bases and J by 6 bases, with 12 bases left in between. Germline loops: CDR1 MNHEY, CDR2 SVGAGI. The CDR3 runs 12 residues. The CDR3 bases are TGTGCCAGCCGGGGTGCCGACGATACGCAGTATTTT. Translation: CASRGADDTQYF.

The chain couples TRBV28 to TRBJ1-3; possible D gene TRBD1, 5 bases. The CDR3 contains 15 residues. The V gene's germline CDR1 is MDHEN and CDR2 SYDVKM. Trimming removed 5 bases from V and 0 bases from J, with 11 bases in between. The CDR3 DNA is TGTGCCAGCAGTACCCCGGGGGACTCTGGAAACACCATATATTTT. Its protein product is CASSTPGDSGNTIYF.

The rearrangement joins TRBV6-6 to TRBJ2-7, with D possibly TRBD1 on 6 matching bases. Germline CDR1 reads MNHNY; CDR2 reads SVGAGI (reference sequence). The ends were cut back, 10 bases at V and 2 bases at J, with 21 bases in the middle. This CDR3 contains 15 residues. The CDR3 coding sequence is TGTGCCATCAACCCAGGGGTAGGAGGAACCTACGAGCAGTACTTC. Protein sequence: CAINPGVGGTYEQYF.

This chain links TRBV12-3 or TRBV12-4 with TRBJ1-2; TRBD1 is a possible D gene (5 bases). The V gene lost 3 bases and the J gene lost 8 bases, with 7 bases spanning the gap. The CDR3 is 11 residues long. CDR3 coding DNA: TGTGCCAGCAGTTTCGGGGGGGGCTACACCTTC. Residues: CASSFGGGYTF.